Detailed here is one T cell receptor (beta chain). Here immunoSEQ multiplex PCR was the method, and the copy in TCRdb shows in-frame clones only, minus some. The sample consists of 90,000 to 120,000 clones, around 86% of them appearing once. The sample comes from a study of blood T cell repertoires in COVID-19. Assignment of participants to cohorts was predicated upon participant-reported clinical history. Symptom resolution, clearance, or two negative PCRs marked the recovered donors of Cohort 3. V lost 4 bases, J lost 1 base, and 5 bases stayed unmatched. Germline values: CDR1 SGHRS, CDR2 YFSETQ. This CDR3 has 15 amino acids.

The TCR was taken from a woman aged 45-65 years who had recovered from COVID-19. Input material: PBMCs or T cells enriched from blood (not recorded which). The chain has TRBV5-1 and TRBJ1-1; TRBD1 matches at 9 bases. Here the CDR3 reads CASSEQTGGNTEAFF. The CDR3 nucleotides read TGCGCCAGCAGCGAGCAGACAGGGGGGAACACTGAAGCTTTCTTT.